This T cell receptor (beta chain) is drawn from a study of human T cells and chemical hapten exposure. Study summary: Small differences in pooled library volume mainly drove the variation in TCR yields per sample. General study points: Counts of TCRs above 1 in 1000 frequency stayed unchanged with DPC sensitization.

Unique molecular identifiers were attached to individual cDNA molecules within the library. TCRdb called the RACE reads again in MiXCR, with one record for every CDR3 protein. The sample includes 75,000 to 100,000 distinct CDR3 sequences, about 8.6% of them seen just once. This clonotype was observed a handful of times. The antigen remains unidentified. Time point defined: healthy volunteer bleed at 2 weeks. The template was total RNA from unfractionated whole blood. CDR1 and CDR2 (germline): SGHVT, SQSDAQ. The CDR3 extends over 17 amino acids. With 1 base removed from V and 0 bases from J, the gap between germline ends came to 13 bases.

The receptor was isolated from a female donor in good health. Some clones in this sample may be carry-over from other donors' samples. Sequencing was done on a sample of whole blood. The rearrangement joins TRBV7-4 to TRBJ1-3; D unresolved. The CDR3 coding sequence is TGTGCCAGCAGCTTAGTATGCAGCTCGAGCTCTGGAAACACCATATATTTT. Its translation: CASSLVCSSSSGNTIYF.